The rows below give T cell receptor beta chains drawn from one sample of a study of T cell changes during pregnancy in multiple sclerosis. Clones were sequenced by immunoSEQ multiplex PCR, and TCRdb holds only the in-frame ones, with some missing. The data show around 63,000 clones, with about 92% seen just once and approximately 2.8% held by the top ten. The source was CD8+ T cells from peripheral blood mononuclear cells, collected in the third trimester of pregnancy. These receptor sequences come from a female donor in good health, enrolled as a control in a pregnancy study. Each CDR3 is given with its conserved first and last residue. D genes are given only for firm matches. Where a row states a size, it is once, few, many or the class of an expanded clone; other rows omit it.

v_call	clone_size	d_call	j_call	cdr3_aa	cdr3_nt
TRBV6-6	NA	NA	TRBJ1-3	CASSPADTIYF	TGTGCCAGCAGCCCCGCAGACACCATATATTTT
TRBV7-2	NA	NA	TRBJ2-5	CASSLGGGQETQYF	TGTGCCAGCAGCTTAGGAGGAGGGCAAGAGACCCAGTACTTC
TRBV6-6	NA	NA	TRBJ2-7	CASSYVRGADEQYF	TGTGCCAGCAGTTACGTCCGGGGGGCGGACGAGCAGTACTTC
TRBV7-3	NA	TRBD2	TRBJ2-2	CASSAGPLAGGFANTGELFF	TGTGCCAGCAGCGCGGGACCTCTAGCGGGGGGCTTCGCGAACACCGGGGAGCTGTTTTTT
TRBV2	NA	TRBD1	TRBJ1-1	CASTGAEAFF	TGTGCCAGTACAGGGGCTGAAGCTTTCTTT
TRBV5-1	NA	NA	TRBJ1-1	CASSLDRWNTEAFF	TGCGCCAGCAGCTTAGACAGGTGGAACACTGAAGCTTTCTTT
TRBV14	NA	NA	TRBJ1-1	CASSPEGHWTEAFF	TGTGCCAGCAGCCCCGAGGGACATTGGACTGAAGCTTTCTTT
TRBV5-1	NA	TRBD2	TRBJ2-5	CASSPGSGGQIQYF	TGCGCCAGCAGCCCCGGAAGCGGGGGGCAGATCCAGTACTTC
TRBV19	NA	TRBD1	TRBJ1-1	CATRAGGLSEAFF	TGTGCCACTAGGGCAGGGGGGCTCAGTGAAGCTTTCTTT
TRBV13	NA	TRBD1	TRBJ1-1	CASSSTGTGVNTEAFF	TGTGCCAGCAGCTCGACCGGGACAGGGGTGAACACTGAAGCTTTCTTT
TRBV15	NA	NA	TRBJ1-2	CATSRASRNGGYTF	TGTGCCACCAGCAGAGCATCCAGGAATGGGGGCTACACCTTC
TRBV5-1	NA	TRBD1	TRBJ1-2	CASSSDRGSGYTF	TGCGCCAGCAGCTCGGACAGGGGGTCTGGCTACACCTTC
TRBV4-3	NA	NA	TRBJ1-1	CASSARQVATEAFF	TGCGCCAGCAGCGCCCGACAGGTTGCAACTGAAGCTTTCTTT
TRBV10-1	once	NA	TRBJ2-7	CASRNTAGHPYEQYF	TGCGCCAGCAGGAACACCGCAGGCCATCCCTACGAGCAGTACTTC
TRBV5-5	NA	NA	TRBJ2-7	CASSFGGGSSYEQYF	TGTGCCAGCAGCTTCGGAGGGGGCAGTTCCTACGAGCAGTACTTC
TRBV25-1	NA	TRBD1	TRBJ1-6	CASSDSGQGAQERSPLHF	TGTGCCAGCAGTGACTCGGGACAGGGGGCGCAGGAAAGGTCACCCCTCCACTTT
TRBV5-6	NA	TRBD1	TRBJ1-2	CASSLTRDSLTNYGYTF	TGTGCCAGCAGCTTAACCCGGGACAGCTTAACTAACTATGGCTACACCTTC
TRBV27	NA	TRBD1	TRBJ1-1	CASSATGWLNTEAFF	TGTGCCAGCAGTGCGACAGGGTGGTTGAACACTGAAGCTTTCTTT
TRBV13	few	NA	TRBJ1-5	CASSLGGGQPQHF	TGTGCCAGCAGCTTAGGGGGCGGGCAGCCCCAGCATTTT
TRBV19	NA	TRBD2	TRBJ2-1	CASGLGTSGYNEQFF	TGTGCCAGTGGGCTCGGGACTAGCGGCTACAATGAGCAGTTCTTC
TRBV4-3	NA	TRBD1	TRBJ2-1	CASSLGQGGEQFF	TGCGCCAGCAGCCTCGGACAGGGAGGTGAGCAGTTCTTC
TRBV4-3	NA	NA	TRBJ2-2	CASSQDFDRGNTGELFF	TGCGCCAGCAGCCAAGACTTTGACAGAGGCAACACCGGGGAGCTGTTTTTT
TRBV4-2	once	NA	TRBJ2-7	CASSQEAAGLPEQYF	TGTGCCAGCAGCCAAGAGGCGGCAGGGCTTCCCGAGCAGTACTTC
TRBV29-1	NA	NA	TRBJ1-2	CSVTESDGYTF	TGCAGCGTTACAGAATCGGATGGCTACACCTTC
TRBV9	NA	NA	TRBJ1-2	CASSGRLYYTF	TGTGCCAGCAGCGGAAGACTATACTACACCTTC
TRBV29-1	NA	NA	TRBJ1-1	CSVEDSQGRGAFF	TGCAGCGTTGAAGATAGTCAGGGAAGGGGAGCTTTCTTT
TRBV5-6	once	NA	TRBJ1-3	CASSLGIAGQDSGNTIYF	TGTGCCAGCAGCTTGGGCATTGCGGGGCAAGACTCTGGAAACACCATATATTTT
TRBV4-1	NA	TRBD1	TRBJ1-2	CASSPWTGTLYGYTF	TGCGCCAGCAGCCCCTGGACAGGGACTCTCTATGGCTACACCTTC
TRBV19	NA	TRBD1	TRBJ1-5	CASSIGQGVNQPQHF	TGTGCCAGTAGTATAGGACAGGGCGTTAATCAGCCCCAGCATTTT
TRBV2	NA	TRBD1	TRBJ2-7	CASSEAPWTGDRSSYEQYF	TGTGCCAGCAGTGAAGCGCCCTGGACAGGGGATAGATCAAGCTACGAGCAGTACTTC
TRBV6-1	NA	NA	TRBJ1-5	CASSELIGEPQHF	TGTGCCAGCAGTGAATTAATAGGGGAGCCCCAGCATTTT
TRBV27	once	TRBD1	TRBJ1-2	CASSLGQPNYGYTF	TGTGCCAGCAGTTTGGGACAGCCTAACTATGGCTACACCTTC
TRBV6-4	NA	NA	TRBJ1-2	CASSDSSGGGYTF	TGTGCCAGCAGTGACTCGAGTGGTGGTGGCTACACCTTC
TRBV30	few	NA	TRBJ1-1	CAWEYPNIPEAFF	TGTGCCTGGGAATACCCAAACATTCCTGAAGCTTTCTTT
TRBV5-6	NA	NA	TRBJ1-2	CASSLVLQGEEGYTF	TGTGCCAGCAGCTTGGTGCTACAGGGAGAGGAAGGCTACACCTTC
TRBV30	NA	NA	TRBJ1-4	CAGAQGNEKLFF	TGTGCCGGGGCCCAGGGGAATGAAAAACTGTTTTTT
TRBV6-6	NA	TRBD1	TRBJ2-2	CASSSRGSLNTGELFF	TGTGCCAGCAGTTCCAGGGGGAGCTTAAACACCGGGGAGCTGTTTTTT